Listed below are T cell receptor beta chains from one sample, sequenced in a study of blood T cell repertoires in COVID-19. Profiled with immunoSEQ multiplex PCR; TCRdb holds only in-frame clones, not every one. The sample lists about 320,000 clones, 90% occurring once. Sequencing was performed on PBMCs or T cells enriched from blood (not recorded which). The receptor source for this set is a woman aged 25-40 years who had been exposed to COVID-19. The CDR3 runs from the conserved cysteine through the conserved F or W. Fields, in order: clone size, V gene, J gene, D gene, CDR3 DNA, CDR3 protein. D genes are given only for firm matches. Clone size appears in some rows only: once, few, many, or a class for an expanded clone.

>NA|TRBV4-2|TRBJ2-1|TRBD2
TGTGCCAGCAGCCTCACAGCGGGGGGGTACAATGAGCAGTTCTTC
CASSLTAGGYNEQFF
>few|TRBV4-2|TRBJ2-7|TRBD1
TGTGCCAGCAGCCAAGATTCAGGGACAGGGGTCGACGAGCAGTACTTC
CASSQDSGTGVDEQYF
>NA|TRBV20-1|TRBJ1-1|NA
TGCAGTGCTAGTTTGGCCGTGGACACTGAAGCTTTCTTT
CSASLAVDTEAFF
>NA|TRBV7-6|TRBJ1-4|NA
TGTGCCAGCAGCTCCCGTGGCGGGTTTACTAATGAAAAACTGTTTTTT
CASSSRGGFTNEKLFF
>NA|TRBV19|TRBJ2-6|NA
TGTGCCAGTAGATGGACACCCAACTCTGGGGCCAACGTCCTGACTTTC
CASRWTPNSGANVLTF
>NA|TRBV19|TRBJ1-5|NA
TGTGCCAGTAGTGCGGACAGTCCTCGCAATCAGCCCCAGCATTTT
CASSADSPRNQPQHF
>NA|TRBV6-5|TRBJ1-1|NA
TGTGCCGGCAGTTACGCAGGGGTTGACACTGAAGCTTTCTTT
CAGSYAGVDTEAFF
>NA|TRBV19|TRBJ2-7|NA
TGTGCCAGTAGTATAGATGTAGAAGTCAACGAGCAGTACTTC
CASSIDVEVNEQYF
>NA|TRBV5-3|TRBJ2-3|TRBD1
TGTGCCAGAAGCCACGGACAGGGGCCATACACAGATACGCAGTATTTT
CARSHGQGPYTDTQYF
>NA|TRBV27|TRBJ1-5|TRBD1
TGTGCCAGCAGTACCGACAGGGCACATCAGCCCCAGCATTTT
CASSTDRAHQPQHF
>NA|TRBV30|TRBJ1-6|TRBD1
TGTGCCTGGGACAGGGGTGTTTCACCCCTCCACTTT
CAWDRGVSPLHF
>NA|TRBV7-9|TRBJ2-2|NA
TGTGCCAGCAGCCCCTGGCGGAGTGCTTGGACCGGGGAGCTGTTTTTT
CASSPWRSAWTGELFF
>once|TRBV25-1|TRBJ2-1|TRBD1
TGTGCCAGCAGTGAAGGTCCAGGACAGGCCCTTTACAATGAGCAGTTCTTC
CASSEGPGQALYNEQFF
>NA|TRBV9|TRBJ1-3|NA
TGTGCCAGCAGCACCCAGGGACTGAGCTCTGGAAACACCATATATTTT
CASSTQGLSSGNTIYF
>NA|TRBV7-3|TRBJ1-4|TRBD1
TGTGCCAGCACCCACCACCGGGACAGCTATGAAAAACTGTTTTTT
CASTHHRDSYEKLFF
>NA|TRBV9|TRBJ1-1|TRBD1
TGTGCCAGCAGCGCCCTAGGGGGCGTAGGGACTGAAGCTTTCTTT
CASSALGGVGTEAFF
>NA|TRBV11-3|TRBJ2-3|NA
TGTGCCAGCAGCCCTGGGACAAGTCATAGCACAGATACGCAGTATTTT
CASSPGTSHSTDTQYF
>NA|TRBV29-1|TRBJ1-2|NA
NA
CSVGAGTEGTF
>NA|TRBV6-5|TRBJ1-2|NA
TGTGCCAGCAGCCCGGAAACAGGGCCCTATGGCTACACCTTC
CASSPETGPYGYTF
>once|TRBV19|TRBJ2-2|NA
TGTGCCAGTAGTATACCCTTGGGGGGACCCACCGGGGAGCTGTTTTTT
CASSIPLGGPTGELFF
>NA|TRBV18|TRBJ1-1|NA
TGTGCCAGCTTGACAGGACCTTTGAACACTGAAGCTTTCTTT
CASLTGPLNTEAFF
>NA|TRBV12-1|TRBJ1-3|NA
TGTGCCAGCAGCTTAGTCGGGATCTCTGGAAACACCATATATTTT
CASSLVGISGNTIYF
>NA|TRBV15|TRBJ1-6|NA
TGTGCCACCAGCAGAGGCAGGGAGGCCCTCCACTTT
CATSRGREALHF
>NA|TRBV27|TRBJ1-2|NA
TGTGCCAGCAGTTTATCGCGGAGCTATGGCTACACCTTC
CASSLSRSYGYTF
>NA|TRBV5-1|TRBJ1-2|TRBD1
TGCGCCAGCAGCTTGTTTGGACAGGGATCGTATGGCTACACCTTC
CASSLFGQGSYGYTF
>NA|TRBV15|TRBJ1-2|NA
TGTGCCACCAGCCCCGCCCCCGGCTATGGCTACACCTTC
CATSPAPGYGYTF
>NA|TRBV6-2/TRBV6-3|TRBJ2-4|NA
TGTGCCAGCAGTTACCCGATGGGGACAACCAAAAACATTCAGTACTTC
CASSYPMGTTKNIQYF
>NA|TRBV6-5|TRBJ1-6|TRBD1
TGTGCCAGCAGTTACTCGAGACAGGGGGCCAGCCACTTT
CASSYSRQGASHF
>once|TRBV9|TRBJ2-3|NA
TGTGCCAGCAGCGCCTACCTACAGAACACAGATACGCAGTATTTT
CASSAYLQNTDTQYF
>NA|TRBV11-1|TRBJ2-7|NA
TGTGCCAGCAGCCCAGGAGAGGGGGGGTCCTACGAGCAGTACTTC
CASSPGEGGSYEQYF
>NA|TRBV9|TRBJ1-2|NA
TGTGCCAGCAGCGTAGGGGGGCAGGACTATGGCTACACCTTC
CASSVGGQDYGYTF
>NA|TRBV9|TRBJ1-6|TRBD1
TGTGCCAGCAGCGACCGGGACAGGGGTCCTGGTTCACCCCTCCACTTT
CASSDRDRGPGSPLHF
>NA|TRBV19|TRBJ2-5|NA
TGTGCCAGTAACCCCGAAGGGGGGGCGTGGGAGACCCAGTACTTC
CASNPEGGAWETQYF
>NA|TRBV19|TRBJ1-1|TRBD1
TGTGCCAGTAGTATGCCGACAGGGGTTAGAAACACTGAAGCTTTCTTT
CASSMPTGVRNTEAFF
>NA|TRBV7-9|TRBJ2-1|NA
TGTGCCAGCACCAGACGCGGCAGGGTAGGCTACAATGAGCAGTTCTTC
CASTRRGRVGYNEQFF
>once|TRBV20-1|TRBJ1-6|NA
TGCAGTGCTAGTGGGGGTGGGAGCATGTGGAATTCACCCCTCCACTTT
CSASGGGSMWNSPLHF
>NA|TRBV29-1|TRBJ1-2|NA
TGCAGCGTCGGAGGCCGGGAATACTATGGCTACACCTTC
CSVGGREYYGYTF
>NA|TRBV18|TRBJ2-1|NA
TGTGCCAGCTCACCGGCCAGGGCCTCTTCCTACAATGAGCAGTTCTTC
CASSPARASSYNEQFF
>NA|TRBV7-2|TRBJ2-5|NA
TGTGCCAGCAGCTCTCAAACCGGGGGTGGGGAGACCCAGTACTTC
CASSSQTGGGETQYF
>NA|TRBV7-9|TRBJ2-5|TRBD2
TGTGCCAGCAGCTTAGTTAGGGGACTAGCGGGGGAAGACCAAGAGACCCAGTACTTC
CASSLVRGLAGEDQETQYF
>NA|TRBV5-6|TRBJ2-5|NA
TGTGCCAGCAGCCGAACTCCAGAGACCCAGTACTTC
CASSRTPETQYF
>NA|TRBV2|TRBJ1-1|NA
TGTGCCAGCAGCACAGGGTTGAACACTGAAGCTTTCTTT
CASSTGLNTEAFF
>NA|TRBV5-5|TRBJ2-1|TRBD2
TGTGCCAGCAGCTCCGGGCTAGCGGAACCTTACAATGAGCAGTTCTTC
CASSSGLAEPYNEQFF
>NA|TRBV5-1|TRBJ1-4|TRBD1
TGCGCCAGCAGGGGACAGGGAAGAACTAATGAAAAACTGTTTTTT
CASRGQGRTNEKLFF
>NA|TRBV18|TRBJ2-2|TRBD2
TGTGCCAGCTCACCAAATTCCGGGGGGGCGAACACCGGGGAGCTGTTTTTT
CASSPNSGGANTGELFF
>once|TRBV11-1|TRBJ1-2|NA
TGTGCCAGCAGCCTCAGGGAAAACTATGGCTACACCTTC
CASSLRENYGYTF
>NA|TRBV4-3|TRBJ2-1|NA
TGCGCCAGCAGCCAAGACACGCGGGGACGTAGTCGTGAGAATGAGCAGTTCTTC
CASSQDTRGRSRENEQFF
>NA|TRBV11-3|TRBJ2-5|TRBD1
TGTGCCAGCAGCTCCGGACAGGACCCGGGGGAGACCCAGTACTTC
CASSSGQDPGETQYF
>NA|TRBV6-1|TRBJ1-6|TRBD1
TGTGCCAGCAGTGAACGTCAGGGGGGTGATTCACCCCTCCACTTT
CASSERQGGDSPLHF
>NA|TRBV4-2|TRBJ2-7|NA
TGTGCCAGCAGCCAAGAAAGTTGGGCTGGTTACGAGCAGTACTTC
CASSQESWAGYEQYF
>once|TRBV9|TRBJ1-2|TRBD1
TGTGCCAGCAGCTCAACAGGGGGCTATGGCTACACCTTC
CASSSTGGYGYTF
>NA|TRBV7-9|TRBJ2-5|NA
TGTGCCAGCAGCCCCTTGGCGCAGGGGGGATATTGGGGAGAGACCCAGTACTTC
CASSPLAQGGYWGETQYF